These 20 T cell receptor beta chains came from one sample sequenced in a study of control samples from healthy donors and cancer patients. The assay was immunoSEQ multiplex PCR, and TCRdb's table has in-frame clones only and misses some. This sample has approximately 150,000 clones, with 91% found just once. What was sequenced was blood. The receptors stem from a man in his late teens or twenties in good health.

The chain uses TRBV6-5 and TRBJ2-5; 8 nucleotides line up with TRBD1. In germline, CDR1 is MNHEY, CDR2 SVGAGI. The CDR3 runs to 13 residues. Trimming removed 6 bases from V and 3 bases from J; junction bases left unmatched: 3. CDR3 loop: CASRPTGEETQYF. The CDR3 nucleotides read TGTGCCAGCAGGCCGACAGGGGAAGAGACCCAGTACTTC.

The gene calls are TRBV12-5 and TRBJ1-1; no firm D call. Trimming removed 3 bases at V and 8 bases at J, with 10 bases between. The length of the CDR3 is 12 residues. Germline CDR1 reads LGHNT; CDR2 reads FRNRAP. The CDR3 loop is CASGLTRKEAFF. CDR3 DNA sequence: TGTGCTAGTGGTTTAACTCGAAAGGAAGCTTTCTTT.

This rearrangement joins TRBV3-1 (or the pseudogene TRBV3-2) to TRBJ2-7; D remains ambiguous. The CDR3 is 14 amino acids. The germline V gene has CDR1 LGHDT and CDR2 YNNKEL (reference sequence). V lost 4 bases and J lost 2, with 12 bases in between. CDR3 coding DNA: TGTGCCAGCAGCCCCTATAAGAGGACCTACGAGCAGTACTTC. Its translation: CASSPYKRTYEQYF.

This rearrangement joins TRBV5-1 to TRBJ2-1, with 15 bases that match TRBD2. The CDR3 is 17 amino acids. Unmatched junction bases numbered 15, after V lost 7 bases and J lost 10 bases. Germline lookup yields CDR1 SGHRS and CDR2 YFSETQ. The chain's CDR3 is CASCRGTSGGSFEEQFF. CDR3 coding DNA: TGCGCCAGCTGCCGCGGGACTAGCGGGGGGAGCTTTGAAGAGCAGTTCTTC. Variable domain in full (rest from reference TRBV5-1 and TRBJ2-1): KAGVTQTPRYLIKTRGQQVTLSCSPISGHRSVSWYQQTPGQGLQFLFEYFSETQRNKGNFPGRFSGRQFSNSRSEMNVSTLELGDSALYLCASCRGTSGGSFEEQFFGPGTRLTVL.

J is TRBJ1-2 and V is TRBV6-1; D not certain. Trimming cost V 2 bases and J 0 bases, with 10 bases left between them. Germline V gene lookup returns CDR1 MNHNS and CDR2 SASEGT. CDR3 size: 15 residues. CDR3 in amino acids: CASSELGSANYGYTF. In nucleotides, the CDR3 is TGTGCCAGCAGTGAATTAGGGTCAGCTAACTATGGCTACACCTTC.

Only a few counts were recorded for this clone. The chain has TRBV30 and TRBJ1-2; D might be TRBD1 (6 bases). CDR1 is GTSNPN, CDR2 SVGIG, per germline (reference sequence). The V end was cut by 2 bases, the J end by 8 bases, with 12 bases between. CDR3 length equals 12 residues. CDR3 coding DNA: TGTGCCTGGAGTCGCCAGGGGTGGGGCTACACCTTC. Translated, it gives CAWSRQGWGYTF.

J is TRBJ2-3 and V is TRBV6-5; 8 nucleotides align to TRBD2. This CDR3 contains 15 residues. J lost 5 bases, V lost 5 bases, and 9 bases had no gene match. Germline V lookup: CDR1 MNHEY, CDR2 SVGAGI. This CDR3 is CASSPRTSRGDTQYF. CDR3 nucleotide sequence: TGTGCCAGCAGTCCAAGGACTAGCCGGGGAGATACGCAGTATTTT.

The chain combines TRBV29-1 with TRBJ2-5; TRBD2 matches at 7 bases. Germline V CDR1 and CDR2: SQVTM, ANQGSEA. The CDR3 sequence is 14 residues long. Germline trimming cut 4 bases from V and 4 bases from J; bases unmatched to any gene: 9. The CDR3 spells CSVAARGKRETQYF. The CDR3 DNA reads as TGCAGCGTTGCGGCGCGGGGGAAAAGAGAGACCCAGTACTTC.

The chain links TRBV21-1 to TRBJ1-5; the table assigns TRBD1, which was not confirmed against the DNA. TRBV21-1 is an annotated pseudogene. There are 20 residues in the CDR3. The CDR3 spells CASSKVYEGTGGNSNQPQHF. The CDR3 DNA follows: TGTGCCAGCAGCAAAGTATATGAAGGGACAGGGGGAAATAGCAATCAGCCCCAGCATTTT.

The chain couples TRBV30 to TRBJ2-7, with TRBD1 identical over 9 bases. This CDR3 region has 16 residues. Germline V gene sequence: CDR1 GTSNPN, CDR2 SVGIG (reference sequence). V dropped 7 bases and J dropped 1; count of bases not matched to a gene: 14. Here the CDR3 DNA reads TGTGCCTTTAACAAGGGGACAGGGTGGGCATCCTACGAGCAGTACTTC. Translated, it gives CAFNKGTGWASYEQYF.

The chain joins TRBV4-1 to TRBJ2-1; D perhaps matches TRBD2 (5 bases). The germline CDR1 and CDR2 sequences are MGHRA and YSYEKL. This CDR3 has 16 amino acids. V was shortened by 2 bases and J by 0 bases, with 11 bases between the two germline ends. CDR3 coding DNA: TGCGCCAGCAGCCAATCTAGCCGCAGCTCCTACAATGAGCAGTTCTTC. Protein: CASSQSSRSSYNEQFF.

The genes are TRBV6-6 and TRBJ2-3; TRBD2 aligns across 8 bases. V lost 6 bases, J lost 0 bases, and 8 bases stayed unmatched. Germline V gene lookup returns CDR1 MNHNY and CDR2 SVGAGI (reference sequence). CDR3 length: 16 residues. CDR3 in DNA: TGTGCCAGCAGGGAAAGCGGGGGTCCTAGCACAGATACGCAGTATTTT. Protein sequence: CASRESGGPSTDTQYF.

V gene TRBV3-1 (or the pseudogene TRBV3-2) combines with J gene TRBJ2-7, with D perhaps given as TRBD1 or TRBD2 (7 bases each). Trimming took off 4 bases at V and 10 bases at J, with 17 bases between the two ends. CDR3 size: 13 residues. CDR1 and CDR2 from the germline V gene are LGHDT and YNNKEL (reference sequence). The CDR3 here is CASSPTQGGEQYF. The CDR3 DNA sequence: TGTGCCAGCAGCCCCACTCAGGGGGGGGAACAGTACTTC.

This sequence joins TRBV6-1 and TRBJ2-3, with D unresolved. V dropped 2 bases and J dropped 5 bases, with 5 bases sitting between them. The CDR3 is made up of 12 amino acids. Per the germline V gene, CDR1 is MNHNS and CDR2 is SASEGT. The CDR3 DNA is TGTGCCAGCAGTGAACACCTAGATACGCAGTATTTT. Residues: CASSEHLDTQYF.

A few counts support this clone. The chain links TRBV4-3 to TRBJ2-7, with D possibly matching TRBD1 (6 bases). The CDR3 is made up of 15 amino acids. Germline CDR1 and CDR2: LGHNA and YSLEER. The ends were cut back, 0 bases at V and 4 bases at J, with 13 bases in the middle. The CDR3 sequence: CASSQELRGLYEQYF. CDR3 DNA: TGCGCCAGCAGCCAAGAGTTAAGGGGGTTGTACGAGCAGTACTTC.

This sequence joins TRBV6-2 or TRBV6-3 and TRBJ2-7; D call uncertain. The CDR3 loop spans 11 amino acids. Germline-derived CDR1 and CDR2 are MNHEY and SVGEGT. The V end was cut by 4 bases, the J end by 3 bases, with 4 bases between. The CDR3 sequence: CASSWSYEQYF. The DNA of the CDR3 is TGTGCCAGCAGTTGGAGCTACGAGCAGTACTTC.

On this clone: Other DNA sequences in this specimen translate into the identical CDR3. The V and J genes are TRBV19 and TRBJ2-5, with D perhaps assigned TRBD1 or TRBD2 (5 bases each). Germline V gives CDR1 LNHDA, CDR2 SQIVND (reference sequence). This CDR3 has 14 amino acids. Trimming left V 3 bases short and J 2 bases short, with 10 bases between. CDR3 DNA sequence: TGTGCCAGTAGTATTGGGACGGGACAAGAGACCCAGTACTTC. Protein sequence: CASSIGTGQETQYF.

The genes are TRBV4-1 and TRBJ2-7; D is perhaps TRBD1 (5 bases). Germline V gene data show CDR1 as MGHRA and CDR2 as YSYEKL. The CDR3 spans 14 residues. The germline V and J ends were trimmed by 1 base and 5 bases, with 12 bases remaining between them. CDR3 DNA sequence: TGCGCCAGCAGCCAAGTAGGTTCAGGGAACGAGCAGTACTTC. It codes for CASSQVGSGNEQYF.

The rearrangement joins TRBV9 to TRBJ1-3; 10 positions match TRBD1. The V gene end was trimmed by 3 bases and the J gene end by 4 bases; junction bases not matched to a gene: 7. The CDR3 loop spans 16 amino acids. The germline V gene encodes CDR1 SGDLS and CDR2 YYNGEE. This chain's CDR3 is CASSEPGQGSGNTIYF. CDR3 sequence (DNA): TGTGCCAGCAGCGAGCCGGGACAGGGGTCAGGAAACACCATATATTTT.

V is TRBV6-2 or TRBV6-3 and J is TRBJ2-2; no clear D gene. Per germline, CDR1 MNHEY and CDR2 SVGEGT. The V and J ends lost 4 bases and 0 bases respectively, with 6 bases between them. This CDR3 comprises 14 residues. CDR3 nucleotides: TGTGCCAGCAGTTCCCCCGCGAACACCGGGGAGCTGTTTTTT. Residues: CASSSPANTGELFF.